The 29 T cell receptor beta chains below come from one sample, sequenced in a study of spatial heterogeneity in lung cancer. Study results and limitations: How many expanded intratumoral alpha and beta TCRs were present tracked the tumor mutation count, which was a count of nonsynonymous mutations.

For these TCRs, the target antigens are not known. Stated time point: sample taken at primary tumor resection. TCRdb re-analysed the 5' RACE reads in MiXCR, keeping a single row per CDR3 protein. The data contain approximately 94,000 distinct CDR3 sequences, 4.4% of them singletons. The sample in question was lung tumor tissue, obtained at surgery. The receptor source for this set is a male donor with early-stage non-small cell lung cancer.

The CDR3 sequence is CASSEKYPRDSNQPQHF. The DNA for the CDR3 is TGTGCCAGCAGTGAAAAGTACCCCCGGGATAGCAATCAGCCCCAGCATTTT. V and J are TRBV6-1 and TRBJ1-5; no clear D. Trimming took 2 bases from V and 0 from J, leaving 14 bases between them. Looked up from germline, CDR1 is MNHNS and CDR2 is SASEGT. The CDR3 has 17 residues.

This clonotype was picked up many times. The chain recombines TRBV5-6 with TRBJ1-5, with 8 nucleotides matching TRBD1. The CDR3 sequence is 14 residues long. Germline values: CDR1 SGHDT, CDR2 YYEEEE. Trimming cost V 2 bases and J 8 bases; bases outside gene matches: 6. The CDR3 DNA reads TGTGCCAGCAGCTTCCAGGGGGCGGTGGAGCCCCAGCATTTT. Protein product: CASSFQGAVEPQHF.

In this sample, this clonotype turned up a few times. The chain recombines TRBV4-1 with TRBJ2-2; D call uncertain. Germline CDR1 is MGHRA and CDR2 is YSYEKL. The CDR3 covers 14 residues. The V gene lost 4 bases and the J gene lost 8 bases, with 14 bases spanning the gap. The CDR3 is CASSRNSVDGELFF. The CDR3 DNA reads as TGCGCCAGCAGCCGAAACTCAGTGGATGGGGAGCTGTTTTTT.

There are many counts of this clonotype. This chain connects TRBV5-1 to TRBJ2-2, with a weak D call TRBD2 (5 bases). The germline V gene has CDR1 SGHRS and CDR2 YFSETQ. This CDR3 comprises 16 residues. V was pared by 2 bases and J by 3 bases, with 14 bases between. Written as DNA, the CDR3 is TGCGCCAGCAGCTTCAACGGGGTTGCGGACACCGGGGAGCTGTTTTTT. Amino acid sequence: CASSFNGVADTGELFF.

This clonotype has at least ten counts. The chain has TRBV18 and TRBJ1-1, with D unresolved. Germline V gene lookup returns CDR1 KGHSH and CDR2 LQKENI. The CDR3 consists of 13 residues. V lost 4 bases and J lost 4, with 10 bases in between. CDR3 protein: CASSRETSTEAFF. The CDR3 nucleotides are TGTGCCAGCTCACGGGAGACCTCCACTGAAGCTTTCTTT. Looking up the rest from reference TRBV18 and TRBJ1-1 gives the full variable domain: NAGVMQNPRHLVRRRGQEARLRCSPMKGHSHVYWYRQLPEEGLKFMVYLQKENIIDESGMPKERFSAEFPKEGPSILRIQQVVRGDSAAYFCASSRETSTEAFFGQGTRLTVV.

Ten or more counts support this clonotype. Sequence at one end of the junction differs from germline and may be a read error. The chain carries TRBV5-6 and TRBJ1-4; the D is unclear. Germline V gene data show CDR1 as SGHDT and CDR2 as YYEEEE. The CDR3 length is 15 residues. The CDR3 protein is CASSLGWGANEKLFF. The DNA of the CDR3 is TGTGCCAGCAGTTTGGGTTGGGGAGCTAATGAAAAACTGTTTTTT.

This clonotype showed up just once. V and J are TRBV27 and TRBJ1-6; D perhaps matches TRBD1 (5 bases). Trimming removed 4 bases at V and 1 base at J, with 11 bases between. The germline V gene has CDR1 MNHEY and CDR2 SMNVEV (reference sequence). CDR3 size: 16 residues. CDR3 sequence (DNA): TGTGCCAGCAGTTGGATGACAGCTTCCTATAATTCACCCCTCCACTTT. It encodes CASSWMTASYNSPLHF.

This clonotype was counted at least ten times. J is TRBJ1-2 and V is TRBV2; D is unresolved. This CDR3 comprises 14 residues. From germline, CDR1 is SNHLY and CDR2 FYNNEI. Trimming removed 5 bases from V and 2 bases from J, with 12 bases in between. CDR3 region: CASSRQNTNYGYTF. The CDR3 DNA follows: TGTGCCAGCAGTAGGCAGAACACCAACTATGGCTACACCTTC.

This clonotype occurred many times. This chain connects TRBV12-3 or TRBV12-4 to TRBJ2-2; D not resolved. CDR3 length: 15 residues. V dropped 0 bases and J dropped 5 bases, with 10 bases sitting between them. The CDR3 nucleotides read TGTGCCAGCAGTTTAGCGGCTAGGTCAACCGGGGAGCTGTTTTTT. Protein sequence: CASSLAARSTGELFF.

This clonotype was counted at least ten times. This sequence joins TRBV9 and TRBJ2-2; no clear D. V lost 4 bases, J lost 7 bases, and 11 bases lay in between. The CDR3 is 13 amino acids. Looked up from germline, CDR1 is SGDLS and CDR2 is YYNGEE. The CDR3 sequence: CASSLDPLGELFF. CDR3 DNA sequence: TGTGCCAGCAGCCTCGACCCCCTCGGGGAGCTGTTTTTT.

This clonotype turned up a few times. The CDR3 bases are TGTGCCAGCACCAAACTAGGGGTGGAGACCCAGTACTTC. Translated: CASTKLGVETQYF. The chain combines TRBV7-9 with TRBJ2-5; D could derive from TRBD1 or TRBD2 (5 bases each). Deletions cut 7 bases from V and 5 bases from J, with 14 bases between. The CDR3 consists of 13 residues. Per the germline V gene, CDR1 is SEHNR and CDR2 is FQNEAQ (reference sequence).

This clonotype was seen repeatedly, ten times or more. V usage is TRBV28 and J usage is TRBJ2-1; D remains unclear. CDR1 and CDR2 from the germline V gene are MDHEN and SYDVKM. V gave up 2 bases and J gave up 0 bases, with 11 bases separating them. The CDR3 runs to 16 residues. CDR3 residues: CASSLRAPSSYNEQFF. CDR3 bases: TGTGCCAGCAGTTTAAGAGCGCCGAGCTCCTACAATGAGCAGTTCTTC.

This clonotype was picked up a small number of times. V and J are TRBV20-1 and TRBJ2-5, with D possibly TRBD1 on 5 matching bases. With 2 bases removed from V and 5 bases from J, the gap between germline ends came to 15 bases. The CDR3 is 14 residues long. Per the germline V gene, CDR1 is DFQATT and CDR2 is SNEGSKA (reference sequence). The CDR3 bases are TGCAGTGCTAGAACAGGCCTCCTTAAGGAGACCCAGTACTTC. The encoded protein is CSARTGLLKETQYF.

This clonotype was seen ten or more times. This CDR3 reads CSVGRAGNANEQFF. The CDR3 DNA follows: TGCAGCGTTGGGAGGGCGGGAAACGCCAATGAGCAGTTCTTC. The V and J genes are TRBV29-1 and TRBJ2-1; D possibly corresponds to TRBD2 (6 bases). Germline CDR1 SQVTM, CDR2 ANQGSEA. V was shortened by 4 bases and J by 6 bases, with 16 bases between the two germline ends. The CDR3 runs 14 residues.

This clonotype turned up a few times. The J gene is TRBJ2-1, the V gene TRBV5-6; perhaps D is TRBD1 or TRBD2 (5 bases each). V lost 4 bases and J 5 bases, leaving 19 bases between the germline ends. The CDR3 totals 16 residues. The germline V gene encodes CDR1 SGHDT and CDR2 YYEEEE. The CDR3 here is CASSHPPGAADNEQFF. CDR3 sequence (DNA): TGTGCCAGCAGCCACCCCCCCGGGGCAGCGGACAATGAGCAGTTCTTC.

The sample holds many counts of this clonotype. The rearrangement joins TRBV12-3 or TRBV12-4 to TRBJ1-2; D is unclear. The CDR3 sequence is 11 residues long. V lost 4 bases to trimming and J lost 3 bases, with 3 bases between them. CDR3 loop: CASSSHYGYTF. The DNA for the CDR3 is TGTGCCAGCAGTTCCCACTATGGCTACACCTTC.

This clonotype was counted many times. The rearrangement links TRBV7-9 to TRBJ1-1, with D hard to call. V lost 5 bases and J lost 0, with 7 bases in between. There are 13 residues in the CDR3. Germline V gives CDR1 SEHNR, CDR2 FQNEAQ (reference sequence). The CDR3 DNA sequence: TGTGCCAGCAGCATGGGAATGAACACTGAAGCTTTCTTT. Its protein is CASSMGMNTEAFF.

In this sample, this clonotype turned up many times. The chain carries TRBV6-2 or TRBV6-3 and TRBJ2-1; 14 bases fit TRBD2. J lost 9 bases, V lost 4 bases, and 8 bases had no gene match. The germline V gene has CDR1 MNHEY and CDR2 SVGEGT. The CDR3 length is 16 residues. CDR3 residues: CASSWGLAGDLPEQFF. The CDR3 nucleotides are TGTGCCAGCAGTTGGGGACTAGCGGGAGACCTACCTGAGCAGTTCTTC.

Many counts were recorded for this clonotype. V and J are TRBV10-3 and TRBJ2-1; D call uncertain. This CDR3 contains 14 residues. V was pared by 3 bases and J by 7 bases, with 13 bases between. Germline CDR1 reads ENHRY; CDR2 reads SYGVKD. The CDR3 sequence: CAISDETNGNEQFF. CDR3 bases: TGTGCCATCAGTGATGAGACAAACGGGAATGAGCAGTTCTTC.

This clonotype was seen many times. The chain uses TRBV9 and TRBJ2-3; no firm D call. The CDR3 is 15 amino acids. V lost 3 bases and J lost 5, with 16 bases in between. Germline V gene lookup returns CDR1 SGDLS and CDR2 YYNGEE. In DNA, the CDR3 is TGTGCCAGCAGCGCTAGGCCTCCCCCCGGAGATACGCAGTATTTT. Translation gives CASSARPPPGDTQYF.

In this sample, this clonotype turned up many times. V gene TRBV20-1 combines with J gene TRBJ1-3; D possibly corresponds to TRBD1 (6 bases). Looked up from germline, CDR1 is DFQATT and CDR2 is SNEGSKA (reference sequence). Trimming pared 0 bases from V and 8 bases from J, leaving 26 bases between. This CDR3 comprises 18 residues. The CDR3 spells CSARDSGTAGYRVYTIYF. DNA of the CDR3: TGCAGTGCTAGAGACTCGGGGACGGCGGGTTACAGGGTTTACACCATATATTTT.

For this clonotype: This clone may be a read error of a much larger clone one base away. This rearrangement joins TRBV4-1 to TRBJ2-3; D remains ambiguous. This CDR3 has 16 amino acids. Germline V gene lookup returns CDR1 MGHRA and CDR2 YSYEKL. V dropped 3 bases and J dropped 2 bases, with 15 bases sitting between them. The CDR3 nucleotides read TGCGCCAGCAGCCAGCGCGTTGGCTTCGACACAGATACGCAGTATTTT. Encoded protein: CASSQRVGFDTDTQYF.

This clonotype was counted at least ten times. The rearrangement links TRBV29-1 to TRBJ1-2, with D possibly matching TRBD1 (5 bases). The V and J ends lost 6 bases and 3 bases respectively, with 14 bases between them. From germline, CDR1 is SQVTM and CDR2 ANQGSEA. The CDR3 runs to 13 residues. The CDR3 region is CSVAGGSDYGYTF. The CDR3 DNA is TGCAGCGTCGCTGGGGGATCGGACTATGGCTACACCTTC.

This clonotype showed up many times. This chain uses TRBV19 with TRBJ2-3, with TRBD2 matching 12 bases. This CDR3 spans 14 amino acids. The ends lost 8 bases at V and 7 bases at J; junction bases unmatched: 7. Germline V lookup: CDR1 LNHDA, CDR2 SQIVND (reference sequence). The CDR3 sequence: CASGGLAGFHTQYF. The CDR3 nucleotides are TGTGCCAGTGGGGGACTAGCGGGTTTTCATACGCAGTATTTT.

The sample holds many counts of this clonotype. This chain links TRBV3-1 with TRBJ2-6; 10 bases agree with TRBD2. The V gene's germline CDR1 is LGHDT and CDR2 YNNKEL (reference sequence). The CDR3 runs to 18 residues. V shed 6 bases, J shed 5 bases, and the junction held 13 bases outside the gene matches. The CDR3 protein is CASSPGTSAILWANVLTF. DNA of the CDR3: TGTGCCAGCAGTCCCGGGACTAGCGCTATTCTCTGGGCCAACGTCCTGACTTTC. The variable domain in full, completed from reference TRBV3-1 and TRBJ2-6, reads DTAVSQTPKYLVTQMGNDKSIKCEQNLGHDTMYWYKQDSKKFLKIMFSYNNKELIINETVPNRFSPKSPDKAHLNLHINSLELGDSAVYFCASSPGTSAILWANVLTFGAGSRLTVL.

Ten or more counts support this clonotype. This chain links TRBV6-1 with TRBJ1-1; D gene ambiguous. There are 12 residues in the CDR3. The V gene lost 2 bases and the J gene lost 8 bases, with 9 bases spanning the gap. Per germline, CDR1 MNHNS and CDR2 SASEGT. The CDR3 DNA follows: TGTGCCAGCAGTGAATTTCAGGTCGAAGCTTTCTTT. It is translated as CASSEFQVEAFF.

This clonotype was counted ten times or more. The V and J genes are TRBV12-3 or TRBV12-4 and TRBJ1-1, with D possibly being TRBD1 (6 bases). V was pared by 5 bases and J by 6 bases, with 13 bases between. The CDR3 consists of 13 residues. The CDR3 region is CASSGTFGAEAFF. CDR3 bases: TGTGCCAGCAGTGGGACATTCGGGGCTGAAGCTTTCTTT.

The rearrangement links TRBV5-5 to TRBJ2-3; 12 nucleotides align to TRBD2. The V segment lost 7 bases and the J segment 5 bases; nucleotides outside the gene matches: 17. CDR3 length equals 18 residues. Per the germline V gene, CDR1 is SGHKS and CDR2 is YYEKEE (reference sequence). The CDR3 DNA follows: TGTGCCAGCCAAATGCGGCTAGCGGGAGGGCCGGGCATAGATACGCAGTATTTT. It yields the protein CASQMRLAGGPGIDTQYF.

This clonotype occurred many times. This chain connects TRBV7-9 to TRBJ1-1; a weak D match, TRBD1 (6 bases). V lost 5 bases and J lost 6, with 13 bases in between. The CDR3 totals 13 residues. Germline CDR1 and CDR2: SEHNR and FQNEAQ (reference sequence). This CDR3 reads CASSPQTGSEAFF. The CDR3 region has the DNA TGTGCCAGCAGCCCCCAGACAGGTTCTGAAGCTTTCTTT.